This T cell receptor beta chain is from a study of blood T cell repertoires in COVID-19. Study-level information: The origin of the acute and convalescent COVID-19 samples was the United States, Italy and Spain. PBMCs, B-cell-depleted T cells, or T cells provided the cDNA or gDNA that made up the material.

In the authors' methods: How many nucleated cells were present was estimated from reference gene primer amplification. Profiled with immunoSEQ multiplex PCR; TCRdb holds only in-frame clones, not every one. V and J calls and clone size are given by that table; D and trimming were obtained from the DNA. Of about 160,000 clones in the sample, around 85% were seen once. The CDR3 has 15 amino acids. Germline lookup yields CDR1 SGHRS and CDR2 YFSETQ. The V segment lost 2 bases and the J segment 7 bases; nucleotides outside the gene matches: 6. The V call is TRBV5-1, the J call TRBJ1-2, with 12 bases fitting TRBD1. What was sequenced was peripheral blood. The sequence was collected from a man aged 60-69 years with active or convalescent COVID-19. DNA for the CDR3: TGCGCCAGCAGCTTAACGGGACAGGGGGCGATTGGCTACACCTTC. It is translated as CASSLTGQGAIGYTF. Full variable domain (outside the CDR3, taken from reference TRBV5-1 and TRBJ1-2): KAGVTQTPRYLIKTRGQQVTLSCSPISGHRSVSWYQQTPGQGLQFLFEYFSETQRNKGNFPGRFSGRQFSNSRSEMNVSTLELGDSALYLCASSLTGQGAIGYTFGSGTRLTVV.